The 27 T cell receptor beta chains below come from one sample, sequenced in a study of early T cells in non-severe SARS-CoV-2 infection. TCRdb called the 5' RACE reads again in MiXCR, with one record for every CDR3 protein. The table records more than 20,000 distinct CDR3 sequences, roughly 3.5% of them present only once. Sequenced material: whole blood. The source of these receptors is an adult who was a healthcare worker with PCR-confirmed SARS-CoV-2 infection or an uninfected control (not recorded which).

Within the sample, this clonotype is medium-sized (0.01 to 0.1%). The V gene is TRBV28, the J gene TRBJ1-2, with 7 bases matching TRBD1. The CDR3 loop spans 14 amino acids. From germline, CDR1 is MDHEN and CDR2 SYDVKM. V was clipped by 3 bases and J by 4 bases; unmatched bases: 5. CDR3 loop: CASSFGQASYGYTF. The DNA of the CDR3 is TGTGCCAGCAGTTTCGGACAGGCGAGCTATGGCTACACCTTC.

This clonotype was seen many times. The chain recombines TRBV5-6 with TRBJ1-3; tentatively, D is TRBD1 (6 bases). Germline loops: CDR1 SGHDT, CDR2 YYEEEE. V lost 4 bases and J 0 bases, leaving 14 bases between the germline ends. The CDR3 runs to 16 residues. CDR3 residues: CASSVPGVRSGNTIYF. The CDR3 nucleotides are TGTGCCAGCAGCGTTCCAGGGGTCCGCTCTGGAAACACCATATATTTT. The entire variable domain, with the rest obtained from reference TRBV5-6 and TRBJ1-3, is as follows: DAGVTQSPTHLIKTRGQQVTLRCSPKSGHDTVSWYQQALGQGPQFIFQYYEEEERQRGNFPDRFSGHQFPNYSSELNVNALLLGDSALYLCASSVPGVRSGNTIYFGEGSWLTVV.

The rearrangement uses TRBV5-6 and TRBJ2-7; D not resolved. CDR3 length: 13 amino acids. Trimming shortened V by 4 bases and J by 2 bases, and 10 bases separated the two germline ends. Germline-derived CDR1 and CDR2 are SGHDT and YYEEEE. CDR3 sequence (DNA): TGTGCCAGCAGCGCCGCCGTCACCTACGAGCAGTACTTC. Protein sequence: CASSAAVTYEQYF.

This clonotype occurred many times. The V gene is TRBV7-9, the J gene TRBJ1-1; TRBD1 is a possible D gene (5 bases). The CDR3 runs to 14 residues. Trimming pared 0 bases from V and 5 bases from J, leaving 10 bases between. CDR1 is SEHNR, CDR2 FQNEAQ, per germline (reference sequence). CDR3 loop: CASSLASRVTEAFF. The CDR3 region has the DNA TGTGCCAGCAGCTTAGCGAGCAGGGTAACTGAAGCTTTCTTT. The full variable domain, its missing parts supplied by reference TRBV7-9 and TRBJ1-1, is DTGVSQNPRHKITKRGQNVTFRCDPISEHNRLYWYRQTLGQGPEFLTYFQNEAQLEKSRLLSDRFSAERPKGSFSTLEIQRTEQGDSAMYLCASSLASRVTEAFFGQGTRLTVV.

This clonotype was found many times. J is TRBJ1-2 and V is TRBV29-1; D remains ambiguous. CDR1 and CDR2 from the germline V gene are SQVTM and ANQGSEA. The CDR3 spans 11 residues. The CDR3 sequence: CSTKLSDGYTF. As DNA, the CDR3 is TGCAGTACAAAATTATCTGATGGCTACACCTTC.

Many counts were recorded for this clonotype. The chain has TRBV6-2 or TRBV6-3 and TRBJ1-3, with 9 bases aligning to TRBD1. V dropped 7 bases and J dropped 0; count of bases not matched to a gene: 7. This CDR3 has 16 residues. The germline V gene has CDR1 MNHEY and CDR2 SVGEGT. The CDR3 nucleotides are TGTGCCAGCACCCAGGGACAGGGACGCTCTGGAAACACCATATATTTT. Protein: CASTQGQGRSGNTIYF.

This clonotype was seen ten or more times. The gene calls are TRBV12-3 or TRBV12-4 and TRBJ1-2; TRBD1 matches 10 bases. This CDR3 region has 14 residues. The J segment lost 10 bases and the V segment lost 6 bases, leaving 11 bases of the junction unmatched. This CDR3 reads CASSPGQGTGVYTF. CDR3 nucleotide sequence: TGTGCCAGCAGCCCGGGACAGGGGACCGGGGTCTACACCTTC.

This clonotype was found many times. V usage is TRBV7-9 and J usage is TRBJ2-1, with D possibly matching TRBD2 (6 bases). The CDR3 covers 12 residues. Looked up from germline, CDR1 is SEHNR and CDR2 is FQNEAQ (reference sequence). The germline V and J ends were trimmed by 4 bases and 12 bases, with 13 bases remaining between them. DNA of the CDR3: TGTGCCAGCAGCTGGGCCCCCGGGGGGCAGTTCTTC. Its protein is CASSWAPGGQFF. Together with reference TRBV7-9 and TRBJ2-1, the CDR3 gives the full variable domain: DTGVSQNPRHKITKRGQNVTFRCDPISEHNRLYWYRQTLGQGPEFLTYFQNEAQLEKSRLLSDRFSAERPKGSFSTLEIQRTEQGDSAMYLCASSWAPGGQFFGPGTRLTVL.

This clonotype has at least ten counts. The CDR3 region is CASSQFSGTDYGYTF. Here the CDR3 DNA reads TGTGCCAGCAGCCAATTCTCCGGGACAGACTATGGCTACACCTTC. The chain recombines TRBV7-9 with TRBJ1-2, with 7 bases aligning to TRBD1. This CDR3 comprises 15 residues. V lost 5 bases, J lost 3 bases, and 9 bases stayed unmatched. CDR1 is SEHNR, CDR2 FQNEAQ, per germline (reference sequence).

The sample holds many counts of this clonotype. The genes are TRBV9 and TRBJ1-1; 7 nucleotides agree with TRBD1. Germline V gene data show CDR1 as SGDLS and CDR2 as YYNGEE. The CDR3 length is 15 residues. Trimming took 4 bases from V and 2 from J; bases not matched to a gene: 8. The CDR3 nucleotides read TGTGCCAGCAGCCCCCGAGGACAGGTCAACACTGAAGCTTTCTTT. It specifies CASSPRGQVNTEAFF.

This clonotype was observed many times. CDR3 bases: TGTGCCAGTAGTTCTCTCCCCCCCGGGATTCGAGCAGATGAGCAGTTCTTC. Encoded protein: CASSSLPPGIRADEQFF. The rearrangement uses TRBV19 and TRBJ2-1, with D perhaps TRBD2 (5 bases). Trimming shortened V by 5 bases and J by 8 bases, and 25 bases separated the two germline ends. The germline V gene encodes CDR1 LNHDA and CDR2 SQIVND (reference sequence). The length of the CDR3 is 17 residues.

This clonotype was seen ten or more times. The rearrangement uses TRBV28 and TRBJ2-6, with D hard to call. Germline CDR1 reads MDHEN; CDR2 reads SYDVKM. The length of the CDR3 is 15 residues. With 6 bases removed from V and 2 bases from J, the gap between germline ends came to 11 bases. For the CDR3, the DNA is TGTGCCAGCAGCCTTAACTGGGCTGGGGCCAACGTCCTGACTTTC. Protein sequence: CASSLNWAGANVLTF.

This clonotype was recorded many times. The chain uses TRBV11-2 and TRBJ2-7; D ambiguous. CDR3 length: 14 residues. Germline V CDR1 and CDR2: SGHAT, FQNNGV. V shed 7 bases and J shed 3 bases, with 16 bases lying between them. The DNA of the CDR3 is TGTGCCAGCACCTCCTTCGGCATGGTCTACGAGCAGTACTTC. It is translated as CASTSFGMVYEQYF.

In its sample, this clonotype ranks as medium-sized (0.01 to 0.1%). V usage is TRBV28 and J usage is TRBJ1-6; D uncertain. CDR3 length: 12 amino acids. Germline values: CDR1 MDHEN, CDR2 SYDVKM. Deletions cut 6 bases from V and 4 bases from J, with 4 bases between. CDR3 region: CASSFYNSPLHF. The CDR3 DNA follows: TGTGCCAGCAGCTTTTATAATTCACCCCTCCACTTT.

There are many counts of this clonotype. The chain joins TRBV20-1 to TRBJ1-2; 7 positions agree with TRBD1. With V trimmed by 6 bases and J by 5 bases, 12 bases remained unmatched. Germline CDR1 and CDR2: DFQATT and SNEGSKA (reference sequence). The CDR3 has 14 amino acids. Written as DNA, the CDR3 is TGCAGTGCCACCGACCTTAGGGGGCGGTATGGCTACACCTTC. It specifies CSATDLRGRYGYTF.

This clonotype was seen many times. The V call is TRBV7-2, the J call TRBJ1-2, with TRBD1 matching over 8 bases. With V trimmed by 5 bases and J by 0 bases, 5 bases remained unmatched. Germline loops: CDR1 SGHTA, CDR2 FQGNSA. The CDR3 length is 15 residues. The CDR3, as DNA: TGTGCCAGCAGCGCAGACAGGGGTCCTAACTATGGCTACACCTTC. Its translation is CASSADRGPNYGYTF. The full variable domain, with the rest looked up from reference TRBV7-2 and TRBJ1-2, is GAGVSQSPSNKVTEKGKDVELRCDPISGHTALYWYRQSLGQGLEFLIYFQGNSAPDKSGLPSDRFSAERTGGSVSTLTIQRTQQEDSAVYLCASSADRGPNYGYTFGSGTRLTVV.

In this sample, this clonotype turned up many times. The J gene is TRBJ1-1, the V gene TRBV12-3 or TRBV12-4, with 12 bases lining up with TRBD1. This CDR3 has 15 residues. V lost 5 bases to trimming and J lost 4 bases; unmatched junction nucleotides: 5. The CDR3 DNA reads TGTGCCAGCAGTATGGGGGGACAGGGGGCCACTGAAGCTTTCTTT. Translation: CASSMGGQGATEAFF.

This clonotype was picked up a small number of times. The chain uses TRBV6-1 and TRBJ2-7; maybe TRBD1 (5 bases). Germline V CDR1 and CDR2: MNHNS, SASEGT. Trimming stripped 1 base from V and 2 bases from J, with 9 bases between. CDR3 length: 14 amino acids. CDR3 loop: CASSEDRLTYEQYF. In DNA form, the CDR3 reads TGTGCCAGCAGTGAAGACAGGCTTACCTACGAGCAGTACTTC.

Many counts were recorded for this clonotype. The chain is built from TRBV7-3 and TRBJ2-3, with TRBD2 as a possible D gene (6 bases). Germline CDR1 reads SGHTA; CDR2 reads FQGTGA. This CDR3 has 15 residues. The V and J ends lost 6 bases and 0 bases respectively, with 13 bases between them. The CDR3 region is CASSLDGGSTDTQYF. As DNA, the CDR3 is TGTGCCAGCAGTCTTGACGGAGGGAGCACAGATACGCAGTATTTT.

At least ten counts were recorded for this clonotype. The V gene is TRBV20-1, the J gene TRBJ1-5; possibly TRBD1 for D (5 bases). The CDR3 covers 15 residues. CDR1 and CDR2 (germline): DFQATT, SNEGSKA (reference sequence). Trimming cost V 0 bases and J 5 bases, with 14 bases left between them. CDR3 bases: TGCAGTGCTAGAGATCACGAGGGGTTCCATCAGCCCCAGCATTTT. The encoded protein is CSARDHEGFHQPQHF.

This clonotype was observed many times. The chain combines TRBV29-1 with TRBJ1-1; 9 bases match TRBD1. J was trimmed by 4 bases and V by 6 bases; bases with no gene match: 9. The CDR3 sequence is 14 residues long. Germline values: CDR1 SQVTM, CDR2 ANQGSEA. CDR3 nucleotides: TGCAGCGTCCTCCTACAGGGGGCGGTCACTGAAGCTTTCTTT. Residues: CSVLLQGAVTEAFF. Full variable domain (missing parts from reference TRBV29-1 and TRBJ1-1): SAVISQKPSRDICQRGTSLTIQCQVDSQVTMMFWYRQQPGQSLTLIATANQGSEATYESGFVIDKFPISRPNLTFSTLTVSNMSPEDSSIYLCSVLLQGAVTEAFFGQGTRLTVV.

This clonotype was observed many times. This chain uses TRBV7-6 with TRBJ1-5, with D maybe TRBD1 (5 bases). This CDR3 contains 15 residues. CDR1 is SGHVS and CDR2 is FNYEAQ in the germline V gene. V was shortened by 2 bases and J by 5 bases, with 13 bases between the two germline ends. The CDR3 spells CASSLSEGRHQPQHF. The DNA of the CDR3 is TGTGCCAGCAGCTTATCGGAGGGGCGGCATCAGCCCCAGCATTTT.

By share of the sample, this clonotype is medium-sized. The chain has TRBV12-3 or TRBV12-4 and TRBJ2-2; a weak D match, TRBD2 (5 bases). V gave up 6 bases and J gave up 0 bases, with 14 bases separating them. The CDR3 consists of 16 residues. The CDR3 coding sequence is TGTGCCAGCAGCCGCATACGGGATCCGAACACCGGGGAGCTGTTTTTT. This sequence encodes CASSRIRDPNTGELFF.

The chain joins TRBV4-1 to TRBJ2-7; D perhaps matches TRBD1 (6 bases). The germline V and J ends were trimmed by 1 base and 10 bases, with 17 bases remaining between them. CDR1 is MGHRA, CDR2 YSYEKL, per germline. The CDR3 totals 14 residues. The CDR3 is CASSQAPGVPSQYF. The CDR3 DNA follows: TGCGCCAGCAGCCAAGCCCCAGGGGTCCCATCTCAGTACTTC.

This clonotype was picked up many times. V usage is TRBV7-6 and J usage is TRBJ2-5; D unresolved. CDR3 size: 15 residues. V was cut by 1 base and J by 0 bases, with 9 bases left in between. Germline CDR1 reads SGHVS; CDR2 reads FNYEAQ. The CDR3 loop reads CASSLGAGYQETQYF. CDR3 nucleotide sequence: TGTGCCAGCAGCTTAGGGGCAGGATACCAAGAGACCCAGTACTTC. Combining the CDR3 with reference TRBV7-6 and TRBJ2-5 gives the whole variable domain GAGVSQSPRYKVTKRGQDVALRCDPISGHVSLYWYRQALGQGPEFLTYFNYEAQQDKSGLPNDRFSAERPEGSISTLTIQRTEQRDSAMYRCASSLGAGYQETQYFGPGTRLLVL.

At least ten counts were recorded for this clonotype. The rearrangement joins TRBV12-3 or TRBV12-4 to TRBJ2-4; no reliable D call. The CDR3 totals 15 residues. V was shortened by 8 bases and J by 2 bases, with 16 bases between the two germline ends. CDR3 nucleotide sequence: TGTGCCAGCCGAGGAGTGGGTCAGACCAAAAACATTCAGTACTTC. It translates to CASRGVGQTKNIQYF.

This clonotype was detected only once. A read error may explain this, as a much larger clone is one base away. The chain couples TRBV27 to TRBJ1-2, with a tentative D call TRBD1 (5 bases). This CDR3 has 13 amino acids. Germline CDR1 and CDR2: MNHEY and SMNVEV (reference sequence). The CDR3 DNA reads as TGTGTCAGCAGTTTACGGGACAACTATGGCTACACCTTC. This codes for CVSSLRDNYGYTF.